This is a list of T cell receptor beta chains from one sample in a study of blood T cell repertoires in COVID-19. This table comes from immunoSEQ multiplex PCR, and its TCRdb copy is limited to in-frame clones, with some not included. The sample lists hundreds of thousands of clones, around 89% seen once, with 0.95% to 1.3% in the top ten. Sequencing was performed on PBMCs or T cells enriched from blood (not recorded which). These receptors were obtained from a man between 25 and 39 years old who had recovered from COVID-19. The conserved cysteine and the conserved F or W are not part of the CDR3 here.

>TRBJ2-7|TRBV7-8|11
ASSLSRGYEQY
>TRBJ1-5|TRBV2|11
ASSVPGQQPQH
>TRBJ2-5|TRBV5-4|14
ASHSGERGQGETQY
>TRBJ1-2|TRBV28|12
ASSLSPGQGSYT
>TRBJ1-4|TRBV5-1|12
ASSYTGDDEKLF
>TRBJ2-7|TRBV18|12
ASSPGTTSYEQY
>TRBJ2-3|TRBV6-5|12
ASGSAGGTDTQY
>TRBJ1-1|TRBV24-1|15
ATSDSGQGPRNTEAF
>TRBJ2-5|TRBV3-1/TRBV3-2|14
ASSQLAGGPRETQY
>TRBJ2-5|TRBV5-5|14
ASSSHVGTGGQTQY
>TRBJ1-1|TRBV28|15
ASSTPLGQWANTEAF
>TRBJ1-6|TRBV6-5|13
ASSYSLSPDSPLH
>TRBJ1-5|TRBV19|15
ASSIDGTVYSNQPQH
>TRBJ1-3|TRBV7-9|13
ASSPPIRGGNTIY
>TRBJ1-1|TRBV7-3|11
ASSYAANTEAF
>TRBJ1-2|TRBV7-9|14
ASSTKGGGDIYGYT
>TRBJ1-3|TRBV29-1|13
SVVVRGNSGNTIY
>TRBJ1-4|TRBV6-1|14
ASSATAGTGNEKLF
>TRBJ2-4|TRBV6-5|13
ASRQSLGDKNIQY
>TRBJ2-7|TRBV6-5|10
ASSSGRGEQY
>TRBJ2-5|TRBV24-1|14
ATSDQSWAGGVTQY
>TRBJ2-2|TRBV27|13
ASSFSQGATGELF
>TRBJ2-5|TRBV10-3|15
AISESRWDKEQETQY
>TRBJ1-6|TRBV9|12
ASSARDRNSPLH
>TRBJ2-6|TRBV7-6|14
ASSSSRQSGANVLT
>TRBJ2-7|TRBV15|13
ATSRARWGLNEQY
>TRBJ1-2|TRBV27|16
ASRTGTGTGGAYYGYT
>TRBJ2-7|TRBV5-5|13
ASSFRASDEYEQY
>TRBJ1-2|TRBV30|12
ACNYRALNYGYT
>TRBJ1-4|TRBV6-1|13
ASSDGPWAGEKLF
>TRBJ2-5|TRBV19|13
ASSIDSDSWETQY
>TRBJ1-2|TRBV6-5|11
ASRRDSNYGYT